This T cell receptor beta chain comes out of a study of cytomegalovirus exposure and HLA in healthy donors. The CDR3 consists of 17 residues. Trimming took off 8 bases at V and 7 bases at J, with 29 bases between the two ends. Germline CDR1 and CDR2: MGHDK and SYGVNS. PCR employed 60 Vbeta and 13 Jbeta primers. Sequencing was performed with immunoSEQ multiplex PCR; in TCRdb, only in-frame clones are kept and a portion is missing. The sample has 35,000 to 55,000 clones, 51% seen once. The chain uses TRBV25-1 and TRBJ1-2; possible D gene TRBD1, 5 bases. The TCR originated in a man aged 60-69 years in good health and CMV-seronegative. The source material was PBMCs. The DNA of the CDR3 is TGTGCCAGCTATCAACCTGGAAGGGCCGGCGGGGCCTCTGGCTACACCTTC. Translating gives CASYQPGRAGGASGYTF.